Each of the 27 T cell receptor beta chains below was sequenced from the same sample in a study of shared clonotypes between healthy human individuals. TCRdb's copy holds only in-frame clones and misses some; the assay was immunoSEQ multiplex PCR. The sample has roughly 300,000 clones, around 87% seen once. Sequences were obtained from memory CD8+ T cells sorted from blood. This sample's subset: CD45RO+ cells pooled with CCR7-negative TemRA cells. These receptors were taken from a man between 18 and 35 years old in good health.

The rearrangement joins TRBV7-9 to TRBJ1-2; possible D gene TRBD1, 5 bases. Per the germline V gene, CDR1 is SEHNR and CDR2 is FQNEAQ (reference sequence). Trimming shortened V by 0 bases and J by 4 bases, and 12 bases separated the two germline ends. The CDR3 is made up of 15 amino acids. DNA for the CDR3: TGTGCCAGCAGCTTAGCGGCCACAGGCACCTATGGCTACACCTTC. This gives the protein CASSLAATGTYGYTF.

The chain carries TRBV7-2 and TRBJ1-1; D gene uncertain. This CDR3 is 11 amino acids long. CDR1 and CDR2 (germline): SGHTA, FQGNSA. V was shortened by 6 bases and J by 11 bases, with 13 bases between the two germline ends. The DNA of the CDR3 is TGTGCCAGCAGTAATCGGGTATGGGCTTTCTTT. Translating gives CASSNRVWAFF.

The rearrangement links TRBV10-3 to TRBJ2-3, with 8 bases aligning to TRBD2. The CDR3 runs to 15 residues. Germline V gene sequence: CDR1 ENHRY, CDR2 SYGVKD. The ends lost 7 bases at V and 5 bases at J; junction bases unmatched: 11. The CDR3 region has the DNA TGTGCCATCATGTTCACCGGGGGGGGTATAGATACGCAGTATTTT. This sequence encodes CAIMFTGGGIDTQYF.

The chain has TRBV29-1 and TRBJ2-2; TRBD2 matches 7 bases. The length of the CDR3 is 13 residues. V gave up 4 bases and J gave up 4 bases; unmatched junction bases: 3. The V gene's germline CDR1 is SQVTM and CDR2 ANQGSEA. The CDR3 DNA is TGCAGCGTTGTCCTAGCGGCCACCGGGGAGCTGTTTTTT. This sequence encodes CSVVLAATGELFF.

The chain employs TRBV15 and TRBJ2-1; perhaps D is TRBD1 or TRBD2 (5 bases each). Germline loops: CDR1 LNHNV, CDR2 YYDKDF (reference sequence). With 1 base removed from V and 5 bases from J, the gap between germline ends came to 12 bases. CDR3 length equals 15 residues. Here the CDR3 reads CATSRVTEGNNEQFF. Here the CDR3 DNA reads TGTGCCACCAGCAGAGTCACAGAGGGGAACAATGAGCAGTTCTTC. The full variable domain, its missing parts supplied by reference TRBV15 and TRBJ2-1, is DAMVIQNPRYQVTQFGKPVTLSCSQTLNHNVMYWYQQKSSQAPKLLFHYYDKDFNNEADTPDNFQSRRPNTSFCFLDIRSPGLGDTAMYLCATSRVTEGNNEQFFGPGTRLTVL.

The chain couples TRBV4-2 to TRBJ2-2; 7 bases map to TRBD1. The length of the CDR3 is 13 residues. The V gene's germline CDR1 is LGHNA and CDR2 YNFKEQ. V was pared by 10 bases and J by 4 bases, with 6 bases of the junction left unmatched. The CDR3 sequence is CATQDRSTGELFF. Written as DNA, the CDR3 is TGTGCCACCCAGGACAGGTCCACCGGGGAGCTGTTTTTT.

The chain is built from TRBV28 and TRBJ2-2; tentatively, D is TRBD1 or TRBD2 (5 bases each). CDR1 MDHEN and CDR2 SYDVKM come from the germline V gene. V was pared by 4 bases and J by 7 bases, with 19 bases between. The CDR3 consists of 16 residues. The CDR3 spells CASSSPGQGRFGELFF. CDR3 DNA: TGTGCCAGCAGTTCCCCGGGCCAGGGACGTTTCGGGGAGCTGTTTTTT. Variable domain in full (rest from reference TRBV28 and TRBJ2-2): DVKVTQSSRYLVKRTGEKVFLECVQDMDHENMFWYRQDPGLGLRLIYFSYDVKMKEKGDIPEGYSVSREKKERFSLILESASTNQTSMYLCASSSPGQGRFGELFFGEGSRLTVL.

The chain recombines TRBV4-3 with TRBJ1-5, with 9 bases that match TRBD1. The V segment lost 0 bases and the J segment 6 bases; nucleotides outside the gene matches: 6. This CDR3 spans 16 amino acids. CDR1 and CDR2 (germline): LGHNA, YSLEER. For the CDR3, the DNA is TGCGCCAGCAGCCAAGAGACGGGACAGGGAATTCAGCCCCAGCATTTT. This gives the protein CASSQETGQGIQPQHF.

V gene TRBV7-3 combines with J gene TRBJ2-3; D perhaps matches TRBD2 (5 bases). The CDR3 has 15 amino acids. From germline, CDR1 is SGHTA and CDR2 FQGTGA. The germline V and J ends were trimmed by 5 bases and 2 bases, with 14 bases remaining between them. The CDR3 DNA reads as TGTGCCAGCAGCCTCGTTGCGGGCATCACAGATACGCAGTATTTT. It codes for CASSLVAGITDTQYF.

The chain joins TRBV27 to TRBJ2-7; no firm D call. V was cut by 6 bases and J by 5 bases, with 20 bases left in between. This CDR3 is 15 amino acids long. Per the germline V gene, CDR1 is MNHEY and CDR2 is SMNVEV (reference sequence). The CDR3 DNA is TGTGCCAGCAGCCCCACCGGGCCATCCTGGCACGAGCAGTACTTC. Its protein product is CASSPTGPSWHEQYF.

This clone was seen only once. The V and J genes are TRBV4-1 and TRBJ2-3; 7 bases align to TRBD1. This CDR3 is 15 amino acids long. Germline CDR1 reads MGHRA; CDR2 reads YSYEKL. Unmatched junction bases numbered 6, after V lost 2 bases and J lost 4 bases. As DNA, the CDR3 is TGCGCCAGCAGCCAACGATCCACAGGGGCAGATACGCAGTATTTT. Translating it yields CASSQRSTGADTQYF.

This clone was counted at least ten times. The rearrangement joins TRBV27 to TRBJ2-5; TRBD2 matches 7 bases. Unmatched junction bases numbered 10, after V lost 4 bases and J lost 5 bases. The V gene's germline CDR1 is MNHEY and CDR2 SMNVEV (reference sequence). This CDR3 has 15 amino acids. CDR3 in amino acids: CASSSGPGLWETQYF. The CDR3, as DNA: TGTGCCAGCAGTTCCGGCCCGGGACTATGGGAGACCCAGTACTTC.

The rearrangement joins TRBV5-1 to TRBJ2-2; no clear D. Germline CDR1 and CDR2: SGHRS and YFSETQ. V was shortened by 0 bases and J by 0 bases, with 6 bases between the two germline ends. This CDR3 comprises 15 residues. CDR3 in amino acids: CASSLEFTNTGELFF. Here the CDR3 DNA reads TGCGCCAGCAGCTTGGAATTTACGAACACCGGGGAGCTGTTTTTT.

The chain uses TRBV10-3 and TRBJ2-7; 13 positions match TRBD2. J was trimmed by 1 base and V by 3 bases; bases with no gene match: 21. The CDR3 extends over 22 amino acids. Per germline, CDR1 ENHRY and CDR2 SYGVKD. CDR3 in DNA: TGTGCCATCAGTGACCTTACCTTCACCGGGACTAGCGGGGAAAGCCTTTCCTACGAGCAGTACTTC. Protein sequence: CAISDLTFTGTSGESLSYEQYF.

The V call is TRBV5-1, the J call TRBJ2-5, with D possibly TRBD1 on 5 matching bases. Germline values: CDR1 SGHRS, CDR2 YFSETQ. Trimming stripped 1 base from V and 5 bases from J, with 6 bases between. The CDR3 consists of 12 residues. This CDR3 is CASSLSGETQYF. CDR3 nucleotide sequence: TGCGCCAGCAGCTTGTCAGGGGAGACCCAGTACTTC. Full variable domain (rest looked up from reference TRBV5-1 and TRBJ2-5): KAGVTQTPRYLIKTRGQQVTLSCSPISGHRSVSWYQQTPGQGLQFLFEYFSETQRNKGNFPGRFSGRQFSNSRSEMNVSTLELGDSALYLCASSLSGETQYFGPGTRLLVL.

This chain joins TRBV21-1 and TRBJ1-2. TRBV21-1 is a listed pseudogene. The CDR3 has 15 residues. CDR3 coding DNA: TGTGCCAGCAGCAATCACGTCCCGGGGCCCTATGGCTACACCTTC. It specifies CASSNHVPGPYGYTF.

The V and J genes are TRBV6-1 and TRBJ2-1; no clear D. V lost 4 bases and J lost 9, with 13 bases in between. This CDR3 has 13 residues. CDR1 and CDR2 (germline): MNHNS, SASEGT. The CDR3 here is CASSATLRAEQFF. As DNA, the CDR3 is TGTGCCAGCAGTGCCACGCTAAGAGCTGAGCAGTTCTTC.

The chain is built from TRBV19 and TRBJ2-7; 12 bases fit TRBD1. J gave up 0 bases and V 8 bases, and 11 bases lay outside the gene matches. The germline CDR1 and CDR2 sequences are LNHDA and SQIVND (reference sequence). CDR3 length equals 17 residues. The CDR3 here is CASSGTGGGEISYEQYF. CDR3 in DNA: TGTGCCAGTTCCGGGACAGGGGGCGGTGAAATCTCCTACGAGCAGTACTTC.

The J gene is TRBJ2-7, the V gene TRBV28; D call uncertain. Germline V CDR1 and CDR2: MDHEN, SYDVKM. The CDR3 length is 13 residues. V lost 3 bases and J lost 6, with 12 bases in between. CDR3 DNA sequence: TGTGCCAGCAGTTTCGGGCGTGGCCGCGAGCAGTACTTC. The encoded protein is CASSFGRGREQYF.

The V call is TRBV30, the J call TRBJ1-5; the D is unclear. CDR1 GTSNPN and CDR2 SVGIG come from the germline V gene (reference sequence). The V end lost 2 bases, the J end lost 5 bases, and 10 bases lay between the germline ends. The CDR3 is made up of 13 amino acids. Written as DNA, the CDR3 is TGTGCCTGGAGTCCGGCAGCACATCAGCCCCAGCATTTT. This encodes CAWSPAAHQPQHF.

The rearrangement uses TRBV7-9 and TRBJ1-2, with TRBD1 matching 8 bases. The CDR3 has 16 residues. V shed 2 bases, J shed 6 bases, and the junction held 11 bases outside the gene matches. Per germline, CDR1 SEHNR and CDR2 FQNEAQ (reference sequence). This CDR3 is CASSLNNRQGWDGYTF. DNA for the CDR3: TGTGCCAGCAGCTTAAATAACAGACAGGGGTGGGATGGCTACACCTTC. The full variable domain, completed using reference TRBV7-9 and TRBJ1-2, is DTGVSQNPRHKITKRGQNVTFRCDPISEHNRLYWYRQTLGQGPEFLTYFQNEAQLEKSRLLSDRFSAERPKGSFSTLEIQRTEQGDSAMYLCASSLNNRQGWDGYTFGSGTRLTVV.

This sequence joins TRBV2 and TRBJ1-1, with TRBD1 as a possible D gene (6 bases). The ends were cut back, 7 bases at V and 7 bases at J, with 16 bases in the middle. The CDR3 consists of 13 residues. CDR1 is SNHLY, CDR2 FYNNEI, per germline. The CDR3 region is CASTRKGGGEAFF. The CDR3 region has the DNA TGTGCCAGCACCCGAAAAGGGGGGGGTGAAGCTTTCTTT.

The CDR3 is CASSKAFF. The CDR3 region has the DNA TGTGCCAGTAGTAAAGCTTTCTTT. V gene TRBV19 combines with J gene TRBJ1-1; no reliable D call. V dropped 4 bases and J dropped 9 bases, with 0 bases sitting between them. Germline CDR1 and CDR2: LNHDA and SQIVND (reference sequence). This CDR3 contains 8 residues.

By sample share, this clone is large (0.1 to 1%). V gene TRBV6-6 combines with J gene TRBJ2-2; D is uncertain. V shed 7 bases and J shed 5 bases, with 20 bases lying between them. This CDR3 has 16 amino acids. Germline CDR1 reads MNHNY; CDR2 reads SVGAGI (reference sequence). CDR3 region: CASTPRISGFTGELFF. The CDR3, as DNA: TGTGCCAGCACCCCTCGGATAAGTGGTTTTACCGGGGAGCTGTTTTTT.

Only one count was recorded for this clone. The chain combines TRBV4-1 with TRBJ1-6; D uncertain. The CDR3 loop spans 14 amino acids. Per germline, CDR1 MGHRA and CDR2 YSYEKL. The V end was cut by 2 bases, the J end by 10 bases, with 12 bases between. CDR3: CASSQTDQASPLHF. Written as DNA, the CDR3 is TGCGCCAGCAGCCAAACCGACCAGGCCTCACCCCTCCACTTT.

The rearrangement joins TRBV7-9 to TRBJ2-5; no firm D call. The germline V and J ends were trimmed by 1 base and 2 bases, with 11 bases remaining between them. Per germline, CDR1 SEHNR and CDR2 FQNEAQ (reference sequence). This CDR3 is built from 15 residues. CDR3 sequence (DNA): TGTGCCAGCAGCTTAGTCCTAGGGTTACAAGAGACCCAGTACTTC. Its translation: CASSLVLGLQETQYF.

The chain carries TRBV13 and TRBJ2-7; D uncertain. CDR1 is PRHDT and CDR2 is FYEKMQ in the germline V gene (reference sequence). The CDR3 totals 15 residues. V lost 0 bases, J lost 0 bases, and 9 bases lay in between. Here the CDR3 reads CASSLGQQYSYEQYF. CDR3 coding DNA: TGTGCCAGCAGCTTAGGGCAGCAATACTCCTACGAGCAGTACTTC.